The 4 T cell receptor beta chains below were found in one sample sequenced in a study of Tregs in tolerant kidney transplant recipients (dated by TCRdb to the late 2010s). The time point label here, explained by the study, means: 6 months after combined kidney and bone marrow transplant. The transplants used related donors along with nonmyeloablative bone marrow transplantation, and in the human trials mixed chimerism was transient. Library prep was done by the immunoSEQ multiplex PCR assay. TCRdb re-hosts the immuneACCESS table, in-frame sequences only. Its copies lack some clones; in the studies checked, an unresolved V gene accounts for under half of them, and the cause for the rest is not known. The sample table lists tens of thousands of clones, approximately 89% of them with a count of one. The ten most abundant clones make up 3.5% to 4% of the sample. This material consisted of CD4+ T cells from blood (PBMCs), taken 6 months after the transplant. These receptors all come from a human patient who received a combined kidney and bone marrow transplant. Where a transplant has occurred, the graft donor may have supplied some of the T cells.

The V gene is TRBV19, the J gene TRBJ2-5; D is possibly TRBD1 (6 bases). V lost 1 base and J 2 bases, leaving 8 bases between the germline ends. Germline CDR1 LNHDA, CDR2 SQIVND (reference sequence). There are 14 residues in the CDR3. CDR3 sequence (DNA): TGTGCCAGTAGTATAGGGACAGTACAAGAGACCCAGTACTTC. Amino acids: CASSIGTVQETQYF.

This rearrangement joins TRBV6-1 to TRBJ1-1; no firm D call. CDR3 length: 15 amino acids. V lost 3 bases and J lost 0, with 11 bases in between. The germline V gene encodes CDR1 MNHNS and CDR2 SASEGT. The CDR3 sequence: CASSEWRRMNTEAFF. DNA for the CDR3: TGTGCCAGCAGTGAGTGGCGGCGAATGAACACTGAAGCTTTCTTT.

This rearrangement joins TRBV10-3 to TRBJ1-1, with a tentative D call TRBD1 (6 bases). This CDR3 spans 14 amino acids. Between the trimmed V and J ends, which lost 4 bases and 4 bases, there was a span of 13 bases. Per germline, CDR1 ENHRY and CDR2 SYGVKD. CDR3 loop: CAISVVQGITEAFF. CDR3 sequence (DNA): TGTGCCATCAGTGTGGTTCAGGGGATCACTGAAGCTTTCTTT.

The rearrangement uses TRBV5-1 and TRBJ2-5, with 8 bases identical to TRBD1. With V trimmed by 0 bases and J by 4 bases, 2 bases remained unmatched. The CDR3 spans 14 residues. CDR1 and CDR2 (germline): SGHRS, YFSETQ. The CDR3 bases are TGCGCCAGCAGCTTGGAGACAGGGGCAGAGACCCAGTACTTC. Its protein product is CASSLETGAETQYF.